The 24 T cell receptor beta chains below were found in one sample sequenced in a study of monozygotic twins with inflammatory bowel disease. TCRdb reprocessed the 5' RACE reads, keeping one entry per CDR3 protein, no DNA. Seen in this sample are about 160,000 distinct CDR3 sequences; the ten most common clones hold over 2.5%. The sequenced sample was blood. These receptors were collected from a human donor with ulcerative colitis or Crohn's disease, or a healthy co-twin of an affected twin (not recorded which).

V is TRBV28 and J is TRBJ1-1; without DNA, the TCRdb call of TRBD1 cannot be checked. This CDR3 has 14 amino acids. The germline V gene encodes CDR1 MDHEN and CDR2 SYDVKM. The CDR3 protein is CASSLPGDYPEAFF.

The chain joins TRBV29-1 to TRBJ1-2; the TCRdb call, TRBD1, lacks DNA for checking. The CDR3 covers 13 residues. From germline, CDR1 is SQVTM and CDR2 ANQGSEA. This CDR3 is CSCLGGPNYGYTF.

The chain recombines TRBV28 with TRBJ1-4; TCRdb's assignment of TRBD1 cannot be checked, as there is no DNA. Germline-derived CDR1 and CDR2 are MDHEN and SYDVKM. This CDR3 spans 14 amino acids. CDR3 region: CASSSPGMGEKLFF.

The rearrangement links TRBV7-2 to TRBJ2-1; TCRdb calls TRBD1, which cannot be checked without DNA. CDR3 length equals 15 residues. Germline V lookup: CDR1 SGHTA, CDR2 FQGNSA. CDR3 loop: CASSLSQGSHNEQFF.

The V gene is TRBV20-1, the J gene TRBJ1-2; TCRdb gives TRBD1 as the D gene, but with no DNA this cannot be confirmed. The CDR3 sequence is 13 residues long. Germline V gene lookup returns CDR1 DFQATT and CDR2 SNEGSKA (reference sequence). The CDR3 here is CSARGRVGYGYTF.

The chain couples TRBV19 to TRBJ2-4; with no DNA, the TCRdb D assignment of TRBD1 cannot be verified. The germline V gene encodes CDR1 LNHDA and CDR2 SQIVND (reference sequence). The CDR3 totals 16 residues. The CDR3 sequence: CASSMRTELAKNIQYF.

The rearrangement links TRBV24-1 to TRBJ1-1; TCRdb reports TRBD1, a call that lacks DNA to check it against. The CDR3 is 13 residues long. Looked up from germline, CDR1 is KGHDR and CDR2 is SFDVKD. Here the CDR3 reads CATRRQGNTEAFF.

V usage is TRBV28 and J usage is TRBJ2-3. The CDR3 length is 13 residues. CDR1 MDHEN and CDR2 SYDVKM come from the germline V gene. The CDR3 loop reads CASSLFGDSTQYF. Full variable domain (missing parts from reference TRBV28 and TRBJ2-3): DVKVTQSSRYLVKRTGEKVFLECVQDMDHENMFWYRQDPGLGLRLIYFSYDVKMKEKGDIPEGYSVSREKKERFSLILESASTNQTSMYLCASSLFGDSTQYFGPGTRLTVL.

The CDR3 spells CASRGTFSGNTIYF. The chain is built from TRBV6-6 and TRBJ1-3; the D call of TRBD1 rests on TCRdb alone, since no DNA is present to check it. The CDR3 has 14 amino acids. Germline V gives CDR1 MNHNY, CDR2 SVGAGI (reference sequence).

The V call is TRBV25-1, the J call TRBJ1-2; TCRdb lists TRBD1, though no DNA is available to test this call. Germline CDR1 MGHDK, CDR2 SYGVNS. The CDR3 runs to 13 residues. The CDR3 is CASSIQGAWGYTF.

This chain's CDR3 is CASSFATGTGDNQPQHF. J is TRBJ1-5 and V is TRBV11-2; TCRdb proposes TRBD1, but this gene call is untestable without DNA. This CDR3 region has 17 residues. The V gene's germline CDR1 is SGHAT and CDR2 FQNNGV.

The chain links TRBV29-1 to TRBJ2-7; TCRdb gives TRBD2 as the D gene, but with no DNA this cannot be confirmed. The CDR3 consists of 13 residues. CDR1 and CDR2 from the germline V gene are SQVTM and ANQGSEA. The CDR3 spells CSVHWGDRYEQYF.

V gene TRBV27 combines with J gene TRBJ2-7. The CDR3 sequence is 13 residues long. Per germline, CDR1 MNHEY and CDR2 SMNVEV (reference sequence). The CDR3 here is CANSAGTTYEQYF.

The chain couples TRBV3-1 to TRBJ2-3; the D call from TCRdb, TRBD2, cannot be confirmed without DNA. Germline V gives CDR1 LGHDT, CDR2 YNNKEL (reference sequence). The CDR3 runs 14 residues. The CDR3 protein is CASSLGRTTDTQYF.

CDR3 loop: CASSDPGTRPFEQFF. V is TRBV6-4 and J is TRBJ2-1; checking the TCRdb D call of TRBD2 is not possible without DNA. Germline CDR1 MRHNA, CDR2 SNTAGT. There are 15 residues in the CDR3.

This chain joins TRBV20-1 and TRBJ1-1; TCRdb picks TRBD1, but there is no DNA to check that call. There are 14 residues in the CDR3. The germline V gene encodes CDR1 DFQATT and CDR2 SNEGSKA (reference sequence). The chain's CDR3 is CSAREGGKFGGAFF.

The V gene is TRBV27, the J gene TRBJ1-1; TCRdb's assignment of TRBD1 cannot be checked, as there is no DNA. CDR1 is MNHEY and CDR2 is SMNVEV in the germline V gene (reference sequence). This CDR3 spans 13 amino acids. CDR3 loop: CASSHPKGTEAFF.

The chain joins TRBV6-1 to TRBJ2-7. Germline lookup yields CDR1 MNHNS and CDR2 SASEGT. The CDR3 has 17 residues. This CDR3 reads CASSPNKAVFRTGEQYF.

The chain has TRBV19 and TRBJ1-1; the D call from TCRdb, TRBD1, cannot be confirmed without DNA. This CDR3 is 14 amino acids long. Germline lookup yields CDR1 LNHDA and CDR2 SQIVND (reference sequence). CDR3 region: CASSPTGGKTEAFF.

The chain combines TRBV30 with TRBJ2-7; TCRdb's assignment of TRBD1 cannot be checked, as there is no DNA. This CDR3 has 18 residues. The germline gives CDR1 GTSNPN, CDR2 SVGIG (reference sequence). This CDR3 reads CAWNARQDPSGDPGEQYF.

The chain carries TRBV6-2 or TRBV6-3 and TRBJ2-7; TCRdb's D call, TRBD2, is unchecked because there is no DNA. CDR3 length: 15 amino acids. Germline V gene sequence: CDR1 MNHEY, CDR2 SVGEGT. Here the CDR3 reads CASHGGLAGVYEQYF.

The chain links TRBV20-1 to TRBJ2-1; TCRdb's D call, TRBD2, is unchecked because there is no DNA. Germline-derived CDR1 and CDR2 are DFQATT and SNEGSKA (reference sequence). The CDR3 loop spans 15 amino acids. CDR3 in amino acids: CSARSTSGSRDEQFF.

The V and J genes are TRBV27 and TRBJ2-1; TCRdb reports TRBD2, a call that lacks DNA to check it against. Germline V gene data show CDR1 as MNHEY and CDR2 as SMNVEV (reference sequence). The CDR3 has 15 residues. The CDR3 loop reads CASSIGLAGNNEQFF.

This sequence joins TRBV15 and TRBJ1-2. The germline V gene encodes CDR1 LNHNV and CDR2 YYDKDF (reference sequence). The length of the CDR3 is 13 residues. CDR3 residues: CATSRGTAVGYTF.